Below, one T cell receptor beta chain is given with its context. The sample comes from a study of T cell responses to AZD1222 COVID-19 vaccine. The repertoire was sequenced with immunoSEQ multiplex PCR; TCRdb's copy has only in-frame clones and lacks some. The data show roughly 130,000 clones, just over 85% seen once. V dropped 6 bases and J dropped 0 bases, with 9 bases sitting between them. The CDR3 spans 14 residues. Germline V lookup: CDR1 SEHNR, CDR2 FQNEAQ (reference sequence). The chain links TRBV7-9 to TRBJ2-1, with D unresolved. The material sequenced was peripheral blood, taken on day 0 of AZD1222 vaccination. This clonotype originated in an adult in good health. For the CDR3, the DNA is TGTGCCAGCAGTTCTCTTGGCTCCTACAATGAGCAGTTCTTC. This sequence encodes CASSSLGSYNEQFF.